This is a list of T cell receptor beta chains from one sample in a study of blood T cell repertoires in COVID-19. Profiled with immunoSEQ multiplex PCR; TCRdb holds only in-frame clones, not every one. The sample carries a few hundred thousand clones, around 90% recorded once. The sample taken for sequencing was PBMCs or T cells enriched from blood (not recorded which). These receptors were collected from a man between 18 and 29 years old who had recovered from COVID-19. The CDR3 runs from the conserved cysteine through the conserved F or W. D genes are given only for firm matches. Clone sizes are given selectively: once, few, many, or a class where the clone is expanded.

CDR3: CASSVGQGNYGYTF
DNA: TGTGCCAGCAGCGTAGGACAGGGGAACTATGGCTACACCTTC
size: few
D: TRBD1
J: TRBJ1-2
V: TRBV9

CDR3: CASSLGNSKNEKLFF
DNA: TGTGCCAGCAGCTTGGGGAACAGTAAGAATGAAAAACTGTTTTTT
size: .
D: .
J: TRBJ1-4
V: TRBV5-4

CDR3: CASSRAVQEYTPPEQYF
DNA: TGTGCCAGCAGCCGAGCGGTGCAGGAGTATACCCCCCCCGAGCAGTACTTC
size: .
D: .
J: TRBJ2-7
V: TRBV7-9

CDR3: CASSLSGIGDEQYF
DNA: TGTGCCAGCAGTTTATCCGGGATTGGCGACGAGCAGTACTTC
size: .
D: .
J: TRBJ2-7
V: TRBV28

CDR3: CASSQEGLAVPNEQFF
DNA: TGTGCCAGCAGCCAAGAGGGGCTAGCGGTCCCCAATGAGCAGTTCTTC
size: .
D: TRBD2
J: TRBJ2-1
V: TRBV3-1/TRBV3-2

CDR3: CASSQTSLAAWGDGYTF
DNA: TGTGCCAGCAGCCAAACTTCCCTCGCAGCGTGGGGGGATGGCTACACCTTC
size: .
D: .
J: TRBJ1-2
V: TRBV3-1/TRBV3-2

CDR3: CASSNQRGAFF
DNA: TGTGCCAGCAGTAACCAACGGGGAGCTTTCTTT
size: .
D: .
J: TRBJ1-1
V: TRBV6-5

CDR3: CASSRTSGMGDNEQFF
DNA: TGCGCCAGCAGCCGCACTAGCGGGATGGGGGACAATGAGCAGTTCTTC
size: .
D: TRBD2
J: TRBJ2-1
V: TRBV4-1

CDR3: CASSLGQWMASNQPQHF
DNA: TGTGCCAGCAGCTTAGGACAGTGGATGGCAAGCAATCAGCCCCAGCATTTT
size: .
D: .
J: TRBJ1-5
V: TRBV7-8

CDR3: CASSSQGGSKNTEAFF
DNA: TGTGCCAGCAGCTCCCAGGGGGGCTCGAAGAACACTGAAGCTTTCTTT
size: .
D: TRBD1
J: TRBJ1-1
V: TRBV7-2

CDR3: CASRSDFSNQPQHF
DNA: TGTGCCAGCAGGTCAGACTTTAGCAATCAGCCCCAGCATTTT
size: .
D: .
J: TRBJ1-5
V: TRBV2

CDR3: CASSLSTAYGYTF
DNA: TGTGCCAGCAGTTTATCGACAGCCTATGGCTACACCTTC
size: once
D: .
J: TRBJ1-2
V: TRBV27

CDR3: CASSEGRGLSEAFF
DNA: TGTGCCAGCAGTGAGGGCAGGGGTTTGTCTGAAGCTTTCTTT
size: .
D: .
J: TRBJ1-1
V: TRBV2

CDR3: CASSLGMGLGEQFF
DNA: TGTGCCAGCAGCTTAGGTATGGGGCTCGGTGAGCAGTTCTTC
size: .
D: .
J: TRBJ2-1
V: TRBV7-3

CDR3: CAIRTATNEKLFF
DNA: TGTGCCATCAGGACAGCAACTAATGAAAAACTGTTTTTT
size: .
D: .
J: TRBJ1-4
V: TRBV10-3

CDR3: CASKIADTGELFF
DNA: TGCGCCAGCAAAATAGCGGACACCGGGGAGCTGTTTTTT
size: once
D: .
J: TRBJ2-2
V: TRBV5-1

CDR3: CSATSFYNEQFF
DNA: TGCAGCGCTACTAGTTTCTACAATGAGCAGTTCTTC
size: .
D: .
J: TRBJ2-1
V: TRBV29-1

CDR3: CASSLPDSFSGNTIYF
DNA: TGCGCCAGCAGCTTGCCCGACAGCTTCTCTGGAAACACCATATATTTT
size: .
D: .
J: TRBJ1-3
V: TRBV5-1

CDR3: CVRSLAARGALTEAFF
DNA: TGTGTCAGAAGCTTAGCGGCCAGGGGGGCTTTAACTGAAGCTTTCTTT
size: .
D: .
J: TRBJ1-1
V: TRBV7-5

CDR3: CASSLEGPNQPQHF
DNA: TGCGCCAGCAGCCTGGAGGGGCCTAATCAGCCCCAGCATTTT
size: .
D: .
J: TRBJ1-5
V: TRBV5-1

CDR3: CASSWRYSNQPQHF
DNA: TGTGCCAGCAGTTGGAGGTATAGCAATCAGCCCCAGCATTTT
size: .
D: .
J: TRBJ1-5
V: TRBV2

CDR3: CAWSVGTGITGYTF
DNA: TGTGCCTGGAGTGTTGGGACAGGGATTACTGGCTACACCTTC
size: once
D: TRBD1
J: TRBJ1-2
V: TRBV30

CDR3: CASSQQGRYGYTF
DNA: TGTGCCAGCAGTCAACAGGGGCGCTATGGCTACACCTTC
size: .
D: TRBD1
J: TRBJ1-2
V: TRBV12-3/TRBV12-4

CDR3: CASRMDYSTDTQYF
DNA: TGTGCCAGTAGGATGGACTACAGCACAGATACGCAGTATTTT
size: .
D: .
J: TRBJ2-3
V: TRBV19

CDR3: CASSVTMTENTEAFF
DNA: TGTGCCAGCAGCGTAACAATGACAGAGAACACTGAAGCTTTCTTT
size: .
D: .
J: TRBJ1-1
V: TRBV9

CDR3: CASSGQGQDQPQHF
DNA: TGTGCCAGCAGTGGACAGGGACAGGATCAGCCCCAGCATTTT
size: once
D: TRBD1
J: TRBJ1-5
V: TRBV2